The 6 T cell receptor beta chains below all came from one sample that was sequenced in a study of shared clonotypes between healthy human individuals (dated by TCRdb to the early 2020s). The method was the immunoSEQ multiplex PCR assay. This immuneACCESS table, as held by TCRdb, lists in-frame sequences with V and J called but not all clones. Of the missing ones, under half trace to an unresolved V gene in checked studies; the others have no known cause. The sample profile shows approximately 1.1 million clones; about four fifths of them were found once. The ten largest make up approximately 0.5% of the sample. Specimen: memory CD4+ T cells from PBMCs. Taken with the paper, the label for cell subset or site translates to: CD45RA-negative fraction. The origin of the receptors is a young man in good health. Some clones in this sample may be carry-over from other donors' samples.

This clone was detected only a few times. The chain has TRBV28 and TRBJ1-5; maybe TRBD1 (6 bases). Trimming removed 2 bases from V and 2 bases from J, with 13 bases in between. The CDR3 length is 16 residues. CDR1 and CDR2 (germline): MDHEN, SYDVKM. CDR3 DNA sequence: TGTGCCAGCAGTTTAACTACAGGGATGGGCAATCAGCCCCAGCATTTT. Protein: CASSLTTGMGNQPQHF. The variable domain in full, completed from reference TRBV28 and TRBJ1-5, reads DVKVTQSSRYLVKRTGEKVFLECVQDMDHENMFWYRQDPGLGLRLIYFSYDVKMKEKGDIPEGYSVSREKKERFSLILESASTNQTSMYLCASSLTTGMGNQPQHFGDGTRLSIL.

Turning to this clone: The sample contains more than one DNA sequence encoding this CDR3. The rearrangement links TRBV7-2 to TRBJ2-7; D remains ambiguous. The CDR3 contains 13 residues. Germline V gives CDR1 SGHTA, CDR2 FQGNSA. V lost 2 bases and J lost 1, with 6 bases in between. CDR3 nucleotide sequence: TGTGCCAGCAGCTTATTGGCATCCTACGAGCAGTACTTC. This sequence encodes CASSLLASYEQYF.

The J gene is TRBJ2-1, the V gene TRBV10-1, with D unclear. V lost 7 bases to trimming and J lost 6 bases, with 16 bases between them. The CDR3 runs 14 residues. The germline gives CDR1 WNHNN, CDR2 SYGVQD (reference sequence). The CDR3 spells CASTPGSTGNEQFF. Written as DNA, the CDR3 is TGCGCCAGCACCCCGGGCTCGACGGGCAATGAGCAGTTCTTC.

DNA for the CDR3: TGTGCCATCAGTGAGTCAGGGGGGCGCACAGATACGCAGTATTTT. This encodes CAISESGGRTDTQYF. The chain joins TRBV10-3 to TRBJ2-3; the D gene could be TRBD1 or TRBD2 (6 bases each). V was trimmed by 0 bases and J by 1 base, leaving 8 bases between them. Per germline, CDR1 ENHRY and CDR2 SYGVKD. The CDR3 spans 15 residues.

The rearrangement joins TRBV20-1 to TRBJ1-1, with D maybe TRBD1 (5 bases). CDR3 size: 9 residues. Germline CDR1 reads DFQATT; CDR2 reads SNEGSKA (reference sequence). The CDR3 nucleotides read TGCAGCCAGGGTGACCAGGCTTTCTTT. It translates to CSQGDQAFF.

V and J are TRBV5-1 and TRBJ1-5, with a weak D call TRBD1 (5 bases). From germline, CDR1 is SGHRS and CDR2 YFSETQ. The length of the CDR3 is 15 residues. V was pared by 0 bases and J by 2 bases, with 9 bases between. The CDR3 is CASSLDSRGNQPQHF. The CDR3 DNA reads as TGCGCCAGCAGCTTGGATTCCAGGGGCAATCAGCCCCAGCATTTT.